The following is a TCR beta chain sequence with its context. The antigen is undetermined. The PCR ran on 60 Vbeta and 13 Jbeta primers. Profiling relied on immunoSEQ multiplex PCR, and the TCRdb table lists in-frame clones only, not all of them. The sample yields 100,000 to 120,000 clones, 60% to 85% seen once. Donors counted as nominally healthy when sampled, yet unrecorded immune exposures were likely. This sample is part of a study of cytomegalovirus exposure and HLA in healthy donors. Study-wide findings and caveats: There were several of the most significant clusters that appeared linked to common viral pathogens in a later analysis. An analysis that was carried out later associated 15,000 to 20,000 TCR beta sequences with HLA alleles at 0.05 false discovery rate. Specific recognition of CMV antigens was confirmed in vitro for three chains (all CMV-associated).

This CDR3 comprises 14 residues. Looked up from germline, CDR1 is KGHSH and CDR2 is LQKENI. V lost 3 bases and J lost 1; bases outside the gene matches: 2. The chain couples TRBV18 to TRBJ2-5, with TRBD1 identical over 7 bases. This TCR was recovered from a woman between 35 and 50 years old in good health and CMV-seropositive. The material sequenced was PBMCs. CDR3: CASSPWTGQETQYF. DNA for the CDR3: TGTGCCAGCTCACCCTGGACAGGCCAAGAGACCCAGTACTTC.